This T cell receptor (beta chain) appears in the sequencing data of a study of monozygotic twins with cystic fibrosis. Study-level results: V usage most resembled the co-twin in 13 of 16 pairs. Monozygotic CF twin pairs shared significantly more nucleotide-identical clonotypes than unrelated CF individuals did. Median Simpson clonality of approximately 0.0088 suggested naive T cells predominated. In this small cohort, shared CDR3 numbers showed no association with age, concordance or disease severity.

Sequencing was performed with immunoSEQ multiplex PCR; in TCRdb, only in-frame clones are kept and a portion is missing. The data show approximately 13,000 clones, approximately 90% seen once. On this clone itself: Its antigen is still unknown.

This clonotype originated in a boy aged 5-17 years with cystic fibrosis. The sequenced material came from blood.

The CDR3 protein is CASTPPGGTQYF. The CDR3 DNA is TGTGCCAGCACCCCCCCCGGGGGGACCCAGTACTTC. The V gene is TRBV2, the J gene TRBJ2-5; TRBD2 might be the D (6 bases). The CDR3 has 12 amino acids. V gave up 7 bases and J gave up 7 bases, with 13 bases separating them. The germline V gene has CDR1 SNHLY and CDR2 FYNNEI.